This T cell receptor beta chain derives from a study of shared clonotypes between healthy human individuals (dated by TCRdb to 2018 to 2020). Turning to the overall study: A few men and two women, aged 18 to 49 years, made up the cohort. For each donor, three plates each were used for CD4 naive and CD4 memory, two plates were used for CD8 naive, and one plate was used for CD8 memory. To estimate repertoire size and how much clonotypes are shared between individuals, the study performed deep sequencing of blood TCR repertoires from about five healthy adults. To increase sequencing depth and limit assay-specific biases, TCR repertoire library preparation and sequencing were carried out by different laboratories using diverse techniques. Leukapheresis yielded between about 0.85 and 9 billion PBMCs per donor. The investigation overall reported the following: When several donors were compared, the shared fraction of clonotypes was around 5% for naive CD4, around 4% for naive CD8, 2% to 2.5% for memory CD4, and less than 0.45% for memory CD8. Sampling was limited to blood, and TCR repertoires in tissue likely differ from TCR repertoires in blood. Pairwise subsampling led to the expectation that sequencing depth would affect the degree of clonotype sharing among donors. Naive subsets generally had larger estimated clonotype richness than memory subsets. Rarefaction of sorted-subset datasets indicated incomplete sequencing despite the large sequencing depth. The genetic and exposure-history diversity represented was limited by the small number of donors. Clonotypes shared by all four sorted-subset donors showed higher generation probabilities than non-shared clonotypes.

In regard to this clone: Its antigen remains undetermined. No much larger clone is present one base from it, and per-base qualities are unavailable.

For this chain, trimming is 6 bases at the V end and 2 bases at the J end, and the number of junction bases without a gene match is 3. Reading the germline V gene gives CDR1 SNHLY and CDR2 FYNNEI. The CDR3, from cysteine to phenylalanine, totals 15 residues. The entry retains the CDR3 DNA only, 45 bases that are in frame from base 1. Using the deep immunoSEQ assay, multiplex PCR amplified TCR CDR3 regions from genomic DNA. Extracted genomic DNA from each cell subset was spread evenly across all wells of several immunoSEQ 96-well plates, with each plate serving as a replicate. For sorted subsets, 200 to 250 ng genomic DNA, equal to some 28,000 T cell genomes, was loaded into each replicate PCR. Purified libraries were quantified with a Qubit 3.0 fluorometer, sized on a Bioanalyzer 2100, and re-quantified with the KAPA Library Quantification kit. Each immunoSEQ 96-well plate was sequenced on its own single-read 150-cycle Illumina NextSeq 550 flow cell. Turning to the authors' computational methods: Because the immunoSEQ output held only junctional sequences and lacked quality scores, the filtering could not match the filtering applied to full-length reads. To assign V/J genes and CDR3, sequences were annotated using PyIR, a Python wrapper for IgBLAST v1.9, with IMGT germline references. Any read was removed if the V/J assignment was weak (E-value above 1e-6), the CDR3 was missing, or the read contained stop codons, out-of-frame junctions, or ambiguous translated residues. V3J clonotypes were defined as sequences sharing an identical inferred V gene, J gene, and CDR3 amino acid sequence. Percentage overlap between repertoires was calculated by dividing the number of shared unique clonotypes by the size of the smaller repertoire. RTK rarefaction, the Chao1 estimator, and Recon v2.1 estimates of unobserved clonotypes were used to assess repertoire richness. For all TCRbeta clonotypes obtained by the gDNA method from a few donors, generation probabilities were computed with OLGA. The table was pulled from immuneACCESS by TCRdb, which kept in-frame rearrangements only. Such tables lose some clones; where checked, under half of the loss comes from unresolved V genes, and the rest has no known cause. The DNA gave D and trimming, while V, J and clone size come from that table. This sample holds under 2,000,000 clones; about 95% were observed only once. The ten largest clones add up to approximately 1% of the sample.

For the CD8 naive samples, CD45RO-negative cells were positively selected for CCR7, yielding a CD45RA+CCR7+ population from which TemRA cells were excluded. The donors were healthy, HIV-negative adults with no recently reported acute infections or vaccinations. All donors were Caucasian adults living in Nashville, Tennessee, USA. Blood was obtained by leukapheresis, after which PBMCs were separated by Ficoll-Histopaque density gradient centrifugation and cryopreserved in liquid nitrogen vapor phase. Purity and quantity of every magnetically sorted T cell population were checked by analytical flow cytometry. From each sorted fraction, genomic DNA was isolated and quantified by UV absorbance on a Nanodrop 2000c.

The chain links TRBV2 with TRBJ2-5, and 13 bases in between align with TRBD2. The sample taken for sequencing was naive CD8+ T cells sorted from blood. In the paper's terms, the cell subset or site label means: CD45RA+CCR7+. The clonotype originates from a man aged 18 to 29 in good health. The CDR3 amino acid sequence is: CASRGTSGIQETQYF. The DNA sequence is given as TGTGCCAGCAGGGGGACTAGCGGGATTCAAGAGACCCAGTACTTC. The variable domain in full, with residues beyond the CDR3 obtained from the reference TRBV2 and TRBJ2-5 genes, is EPEVTQTPSHQVTQMGQEVILRCVPISNHLYFYWYRQILGQKVEFLVSFYNNEISEKSEIFDDQFSVERPDGSNFTLKIRSTKLEDSAMYFCASRGTSGIQETQYFGPGTRLLVL.